This T cell receptor (beta chain) is drawn from a study of T cell changes during pregnancy in multiple sclerosis. Sequencing was performed with immunoSEQ multiplex PCR; in TCRdb, only in-frame clones are kept and a portion is missing. The table lists about 49,000 clones, roughly 92% of them singletons. The J segment lost 6 bases and the V segment lost 4 bases, leaving 9 bases of the junction unmatched. CDR3 length: 16 residues. Germline V CDR1 and CDR2: MNHNS, SASEGT. The sample consisted of peripheral blood, taken after pregnancy. This sequence joins TRBV6-1 and TRBJ1-2; 12 nucleotides match TRBD1. The sequence was obtained from a female donor with multiple sclerosis, enrolled in a pregnancy study. CDR3 sequence (DNA): TGTGCCAGCAGTGGCCGGGACAGGGGGCGATTGGATGGCTACACCTTC. This gives the protein CASSGRDRGRLDGYTF.